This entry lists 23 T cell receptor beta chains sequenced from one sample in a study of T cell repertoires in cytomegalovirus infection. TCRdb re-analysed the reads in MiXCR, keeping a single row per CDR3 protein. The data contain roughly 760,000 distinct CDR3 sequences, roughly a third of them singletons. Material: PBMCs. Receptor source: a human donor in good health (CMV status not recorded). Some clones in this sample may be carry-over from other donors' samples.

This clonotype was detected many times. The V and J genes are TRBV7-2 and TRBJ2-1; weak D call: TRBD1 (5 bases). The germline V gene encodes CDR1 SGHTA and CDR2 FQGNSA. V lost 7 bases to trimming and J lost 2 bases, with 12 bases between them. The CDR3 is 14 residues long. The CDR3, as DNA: TGTGCCAGCACCCAGGGAAATGCCTACAATGAGCAGTTCTTC. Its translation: CASTQGNAYNEQFF.

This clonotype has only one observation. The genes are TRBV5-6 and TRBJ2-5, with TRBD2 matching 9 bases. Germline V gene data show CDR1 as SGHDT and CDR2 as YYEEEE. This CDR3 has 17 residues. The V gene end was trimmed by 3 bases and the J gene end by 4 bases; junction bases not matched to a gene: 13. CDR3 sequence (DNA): TGTGCCAGCAGCTCGGACCTGTCGCGGGGGGGCATAGAGACCCAGTACTTC. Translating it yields CASSSDLSRGGIETQYF.

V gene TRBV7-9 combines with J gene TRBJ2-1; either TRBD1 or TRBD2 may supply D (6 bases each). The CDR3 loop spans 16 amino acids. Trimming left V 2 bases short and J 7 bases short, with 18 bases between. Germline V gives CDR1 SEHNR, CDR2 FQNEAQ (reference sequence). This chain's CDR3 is CASSLRGRWGRNEQFF. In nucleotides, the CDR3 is TGTGCCAGCAGCTTACGGGGGCGGTGGGGCCGTAATGAGCAGTTCTTC.

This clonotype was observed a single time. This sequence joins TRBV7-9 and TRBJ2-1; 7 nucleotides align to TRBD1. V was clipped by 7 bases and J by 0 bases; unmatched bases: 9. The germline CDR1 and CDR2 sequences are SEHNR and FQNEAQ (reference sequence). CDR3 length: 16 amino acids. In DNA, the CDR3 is TGTGCCAGCACCTTCAGGGGGTCGAGCTCCTACAATGAGCAGTTCTTC. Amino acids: CASTFRGSSSYNEQFF.

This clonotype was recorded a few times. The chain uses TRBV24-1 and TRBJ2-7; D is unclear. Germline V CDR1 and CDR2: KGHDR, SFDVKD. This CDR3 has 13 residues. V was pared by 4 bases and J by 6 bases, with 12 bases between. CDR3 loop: CATSDRVSSEQYF. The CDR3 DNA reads TGTGCCACCAGTGACCGGGTCTCGAGCGAGCAGTACTTC.

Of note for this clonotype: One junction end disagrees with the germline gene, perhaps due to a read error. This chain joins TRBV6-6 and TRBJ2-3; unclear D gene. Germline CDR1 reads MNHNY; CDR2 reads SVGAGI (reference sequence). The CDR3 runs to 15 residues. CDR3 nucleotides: TGTGCCCGCAGTTACACGGAGCCTCATATGTATACGCAGTATTTT. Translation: CARSYTEPHMYTQYF.

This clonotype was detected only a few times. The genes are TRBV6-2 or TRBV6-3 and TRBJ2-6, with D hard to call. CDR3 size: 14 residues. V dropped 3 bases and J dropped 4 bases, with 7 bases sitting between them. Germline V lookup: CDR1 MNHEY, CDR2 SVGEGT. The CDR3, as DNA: TGTGCCAGCAGTTATGTGGAGGGGGCCAACGTCCTGACTTTC. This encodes CASSYVEGANVLTF.

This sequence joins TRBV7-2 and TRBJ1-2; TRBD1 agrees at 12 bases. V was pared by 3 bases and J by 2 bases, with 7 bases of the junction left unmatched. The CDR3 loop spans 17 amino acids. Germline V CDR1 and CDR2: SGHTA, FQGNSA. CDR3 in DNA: TGTGCCAGCAGCTTTTGGGGACAGGGGGCTAAAAACTATGGCTACACCTTC. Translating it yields CASSFWGQGAKNYGYTF.

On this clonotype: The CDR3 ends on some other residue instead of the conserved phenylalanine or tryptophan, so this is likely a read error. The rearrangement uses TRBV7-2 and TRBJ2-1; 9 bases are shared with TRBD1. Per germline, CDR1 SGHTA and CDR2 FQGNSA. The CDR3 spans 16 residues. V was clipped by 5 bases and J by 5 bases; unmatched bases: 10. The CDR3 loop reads CASSPPRDRAHNEQFL. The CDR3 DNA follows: TGTGCCAGCAGCCCCCCCCGGGACAGGGCCCACAATGAGCAGTTCTTA.

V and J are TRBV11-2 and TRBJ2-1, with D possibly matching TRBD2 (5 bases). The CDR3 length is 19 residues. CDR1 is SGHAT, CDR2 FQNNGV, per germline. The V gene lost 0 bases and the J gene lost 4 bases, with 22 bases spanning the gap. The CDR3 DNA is TGTGCCAGCAGCTTAGATCCCACTCCGGTGGGGTGGGAGTACAATGAGCAGTTCTTC. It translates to CASSLDPTPVGWEYNEQFF.

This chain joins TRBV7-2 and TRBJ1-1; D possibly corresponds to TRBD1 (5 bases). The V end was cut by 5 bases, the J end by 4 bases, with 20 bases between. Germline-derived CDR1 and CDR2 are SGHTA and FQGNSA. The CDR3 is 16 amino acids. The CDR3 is CASSPPEVGGATEAFF. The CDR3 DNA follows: TGTGCCAGCAGCCCCCCGGAGGTAGGTGGGGCCACTGAAGCTTTCTTT.

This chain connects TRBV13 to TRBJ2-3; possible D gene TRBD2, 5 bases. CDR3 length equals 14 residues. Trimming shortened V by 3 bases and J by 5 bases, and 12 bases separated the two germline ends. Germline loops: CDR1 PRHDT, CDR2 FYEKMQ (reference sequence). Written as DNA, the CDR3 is TGTGCCAGCAGCTTTGAGACTAATGGAGATACGCAGTATTTT. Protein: CASSFETNGDTQYF.

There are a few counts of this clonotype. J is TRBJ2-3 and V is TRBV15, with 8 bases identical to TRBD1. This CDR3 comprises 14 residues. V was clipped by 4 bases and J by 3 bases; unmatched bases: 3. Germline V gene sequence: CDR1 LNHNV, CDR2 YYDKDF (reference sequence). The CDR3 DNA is TGTGCCACCAGCAAGGGACAGGCGACAGATACGCAGTATTTT. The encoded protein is CATSKGQATDTQYF.

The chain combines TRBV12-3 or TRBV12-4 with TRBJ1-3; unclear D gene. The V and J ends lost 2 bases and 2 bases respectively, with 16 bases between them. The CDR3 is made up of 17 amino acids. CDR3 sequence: CASSLWVLGSPGNTIYF. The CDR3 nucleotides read TGTGCCAGCAGTTTATGGGTTCTGGGTAGCCCTGGAAACACCATATATTTT.

The CDR3 DNA reads as TGTGCCAGTAGTATAGCCCTCACCGGACAAGTCTATGGCTACACCTTC. Encoded protein: CASSIALTGQVYGYTF. The genes are TRBV19 and TRBJ1-2, with D perhaps matching TRBD1 (5 bases). Germline assignment: CDR1 LNHDA and CDR2 SQIVND (reference sequence). This CDR3 is built from 16 residues. Trimming pared 1 base from V and 4 bases from J, leaving 16 bases between.

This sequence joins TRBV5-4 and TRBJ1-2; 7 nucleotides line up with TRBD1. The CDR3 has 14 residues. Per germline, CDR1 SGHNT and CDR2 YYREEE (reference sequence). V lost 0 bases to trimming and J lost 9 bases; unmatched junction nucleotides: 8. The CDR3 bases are TGTGCCAGCAGCTTGGTCGGGACAGAGACGTGCTACACCTTC. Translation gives CASSLVGTETCYTF. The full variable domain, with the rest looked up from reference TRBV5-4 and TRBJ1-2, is ETGVTQSPTHLIKTRGQQVTLRCSSQSGHNTVSWYQQALGQGPQFIFQYYREEENGRGNFPPRFSGLQFPNYSSELNVNALELDDSALYLCASSLVGTETCYTFGSGTRLTVV.

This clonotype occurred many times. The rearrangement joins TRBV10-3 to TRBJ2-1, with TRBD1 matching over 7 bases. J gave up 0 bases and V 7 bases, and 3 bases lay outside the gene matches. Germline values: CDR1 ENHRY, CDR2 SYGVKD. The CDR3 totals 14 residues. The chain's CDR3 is CAINRDSSYNEQFF. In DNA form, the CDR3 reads TGTGCCATCAACCGGGACAGCTCCTACAATGAGCAGTTCTTC.

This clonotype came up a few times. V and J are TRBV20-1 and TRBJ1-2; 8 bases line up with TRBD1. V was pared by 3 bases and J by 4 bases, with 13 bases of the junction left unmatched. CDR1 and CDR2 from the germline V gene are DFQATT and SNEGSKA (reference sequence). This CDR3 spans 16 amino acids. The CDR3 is CSASSGQAFRSYGYTF. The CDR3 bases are TGCAGTGCTAGTTCGGGACAGGCTTTTAGGAGCTATGGCTACACCTTC.

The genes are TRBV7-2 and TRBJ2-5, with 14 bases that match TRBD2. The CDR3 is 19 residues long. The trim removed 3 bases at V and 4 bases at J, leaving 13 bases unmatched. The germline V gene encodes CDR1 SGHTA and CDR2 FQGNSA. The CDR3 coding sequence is TGTGCCAGCAGCTTTGTCCGGAGACTAGCGGGAGGGCCGGGAGAGACCCAGTACTTC. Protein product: CASSFVRRLAGGPGETQYF.

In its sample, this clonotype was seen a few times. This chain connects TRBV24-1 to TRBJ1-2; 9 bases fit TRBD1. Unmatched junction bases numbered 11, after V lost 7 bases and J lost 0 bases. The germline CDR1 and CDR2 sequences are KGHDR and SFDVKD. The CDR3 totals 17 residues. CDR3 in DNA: TGTGCCACCAGGGGCCCGGACAGGGGCCCAGCTAACTATGGCTACACCTTC. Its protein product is CATRGPDRGPANYGYTF.

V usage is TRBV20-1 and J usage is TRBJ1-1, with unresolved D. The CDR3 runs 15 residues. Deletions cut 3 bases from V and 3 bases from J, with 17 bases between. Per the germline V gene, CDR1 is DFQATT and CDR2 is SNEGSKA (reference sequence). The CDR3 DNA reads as TGCAGTGCTAGCGGACCCAGGAGGTCGGACACTGAAGCTTTCTTT. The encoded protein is CSASGPRRSDTEAFF.

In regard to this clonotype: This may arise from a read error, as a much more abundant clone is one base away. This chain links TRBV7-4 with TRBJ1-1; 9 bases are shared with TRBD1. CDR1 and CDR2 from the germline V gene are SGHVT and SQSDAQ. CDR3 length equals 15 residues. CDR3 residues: CASSSRDRESTEDFF. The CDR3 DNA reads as TGTGCCAGCAGCAGCAGGGACAGGGAGAGCACTGAAGATTTCTTT.

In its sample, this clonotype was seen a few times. The CDR3 DNA sequence: TGTGCCAGCAGTTTCACAGGGTACCAGCCCCAGCATTTT. Protein: CASSFTGYQPQHF. The chain combines TRBV27 with TRBJ1-5, with D possibly being TRBD1 (6 bases). V was trimmed by 3 bases and J by 7 bases, leaving 10 bases between them. CDR3 size: 13 residues. The germline gives CDR1 MNHEY, CDR2 SMNVEV (reference sequence).